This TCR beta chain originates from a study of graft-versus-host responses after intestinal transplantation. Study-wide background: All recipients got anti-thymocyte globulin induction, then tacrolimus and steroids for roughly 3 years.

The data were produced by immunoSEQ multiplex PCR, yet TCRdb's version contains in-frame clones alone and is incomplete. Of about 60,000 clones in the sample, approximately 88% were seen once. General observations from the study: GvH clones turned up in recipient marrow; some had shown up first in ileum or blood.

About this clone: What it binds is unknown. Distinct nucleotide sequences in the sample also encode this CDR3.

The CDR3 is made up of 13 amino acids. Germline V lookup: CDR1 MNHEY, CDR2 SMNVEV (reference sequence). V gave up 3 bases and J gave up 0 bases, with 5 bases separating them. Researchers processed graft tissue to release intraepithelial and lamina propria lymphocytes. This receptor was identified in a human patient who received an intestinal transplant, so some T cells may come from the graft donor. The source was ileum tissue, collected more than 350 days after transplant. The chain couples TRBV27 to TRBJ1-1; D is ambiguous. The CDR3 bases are TGTGCCAGCAGTTTGGTGGTGAACACTGAAGCTTTCTTT. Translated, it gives CASSLVVNTEAFF.